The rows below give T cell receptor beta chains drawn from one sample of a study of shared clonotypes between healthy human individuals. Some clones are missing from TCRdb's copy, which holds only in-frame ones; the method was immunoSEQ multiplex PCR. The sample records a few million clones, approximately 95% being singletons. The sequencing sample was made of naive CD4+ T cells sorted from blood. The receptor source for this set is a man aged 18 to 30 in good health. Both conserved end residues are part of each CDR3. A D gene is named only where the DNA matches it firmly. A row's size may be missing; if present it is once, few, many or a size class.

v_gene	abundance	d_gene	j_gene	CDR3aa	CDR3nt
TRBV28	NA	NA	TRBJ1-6	CASSWADSPLHF	TGTGCCAGCAGTTGGGCAGATTCACCCCTCCACTTT
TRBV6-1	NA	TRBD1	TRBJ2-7	CASSAQGAYEQYF	TGTGCCAGCAGTGCTCAGGGGGCCTACGAGCAGTACTTC
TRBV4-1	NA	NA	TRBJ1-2	CASSQEGRLGYTF	TGCGCCAGCAGCCAAGAGGGCAGGCTTGGCTACACCTTC
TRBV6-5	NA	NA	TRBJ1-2	CASSSDISVYGYTF	TGTGCCAGCAGTTCGGACATTTCCGTCTATGGCTACACCTTC
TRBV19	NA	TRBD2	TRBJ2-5	CASSMLAGGPPYF	TGTGCCAGTAGTATGCTAGCGGGAGGCCCGCCGTACTTC
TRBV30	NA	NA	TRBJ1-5	CAWSVDSTQPQHF	TGTGCCTGGAGTGTTGACAGTACCCAGCCCCAGCATTTT
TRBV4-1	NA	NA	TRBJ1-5	CASSQFNSNQPQHF	TGCGCCAGCAGCCAATTTAACAGCAATCAGCCCCAGCATTTT
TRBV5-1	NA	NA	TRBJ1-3	CASSVDGSSGNTIYF	TGCGCCAGCAGCGTGGACGGCAGCTCTGGAAACACCATATATTTT
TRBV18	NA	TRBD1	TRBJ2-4	CASSPGTGINIQYF	TGTGCCAGCTCACCGGGGACAGGGATAAACATTCAGTACTTC
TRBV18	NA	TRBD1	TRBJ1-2	CASSRTGVDYGYTF	TGTGCCAGCTCGCGGACAGGGGTGGACTATGGCTACACCTTC
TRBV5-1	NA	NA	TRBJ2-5	CASSLDPGIQETQYF	TGCGCCAGCAGCTTGGATCCAGGAATCCAAGAGACCCAGTACTTC
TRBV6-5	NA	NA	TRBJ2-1	CASSRVLGSYNEQFF	TGTGCCAGCAGCCGAGTTTTAGGGTCCTACAATGAGCAGTTCTTC
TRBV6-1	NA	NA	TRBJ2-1	CASSEGRKYRDEQFF	TGTGCCAGCAGTGAGGGTCGAAAGTACCGCGATGAGCAGTTCTTC
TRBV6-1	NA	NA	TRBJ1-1	CASKSTGITEAFF	TGTGCCAGCAAATCAACAGGGATCACTGAAGCTTTCTTT
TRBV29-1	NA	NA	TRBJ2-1	CSVYWRDGNEQFF	TGCAGCGTTTATTGGCGGGACGGAAATGAGCAGTTCTTC
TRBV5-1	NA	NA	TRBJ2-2	CASSYDGTNTGELFF	TGCGCCAGCAGCTATGACGGCACGAACACCGGGGAGCTGTTTTTT
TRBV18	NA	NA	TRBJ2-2	CASSPQASGNTGELFF	TGTGCCAGCTCACCACAGGCTAGTGGGAACACCGGGGAGCTGTTTTTT
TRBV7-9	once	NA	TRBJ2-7	CASSLRGTVF	TGTGCCAGCAGCTTAAGGGGGACCGTATTC
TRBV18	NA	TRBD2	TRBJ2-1	CASSPFLAGGHTDNEQFF	TGTGCCAGCTCACCATTCCTAGCGGGAGGGCACACCGACAATGAGCAGTTCTTC
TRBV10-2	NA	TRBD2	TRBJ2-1	CASSESIGRVTYNEQFF	TGCGCCAGCAGTGAGTCAATCGGGAGGGTGACCTACAATGAGCAGTTCTTC
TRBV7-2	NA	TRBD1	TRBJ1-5	CASSLGQGNQPQHF	TGTGCCAGCAGCTTAGGACAGGGGAATCAGCCCCAGCATTTT
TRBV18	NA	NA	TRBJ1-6	CASSPGERSEAHF	TGTGCCAGCTCACCAGGGGAACGCAGTGAGGCCCACTTT
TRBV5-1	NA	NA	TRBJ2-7	CASSHGLTYEQYF	TGCGCCAGCAGCCATGGATTGACGTACGAGCAGTACTTC
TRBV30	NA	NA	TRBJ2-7	CAWSVRAYEQYF	TGTGCCTGGAGTGTGAGGGCCTACGAGCAGTACTTC
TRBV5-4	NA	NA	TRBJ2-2	CASSLGRSNTGELFF	TGTGCCAGCAGCTTGGGGAGGTCGAACACCGGGGAGCTGTTTTTT
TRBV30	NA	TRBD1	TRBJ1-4	CAWNRDRDLEKLFF	TGTGCCTGGAACCGGGACAGGGACCTGGAAAAACTGTTTTTT
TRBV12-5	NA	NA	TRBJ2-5	CASGPGTLQETQYF	TGTGCTAGTGGTCCCGGGACACTCCAAGAGACCCAGTACTTC
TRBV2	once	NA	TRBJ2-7	CASTTDLSTSGSF	TGTGCCAGCACAACGGACTTATCGACCTCCGGTTCCTTC
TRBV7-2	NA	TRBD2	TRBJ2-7	CASSLVAGGYEQYF	TGTGCCAGCAGCTTAGTGGCGGGAGGGTACGAGCAGTACTTC
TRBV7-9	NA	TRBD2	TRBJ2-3	CASSLGLAGNTDTQYF	TGTGCCAGCAGCCTGGGACTAGCGGGGAACACAGATACGCAGTATTTT
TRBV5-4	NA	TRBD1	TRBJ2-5	CASSTDRGRETQYF	TGTGCCAGCAGCACGGACAGGGGCCGGGAGACCCAGTACTTC